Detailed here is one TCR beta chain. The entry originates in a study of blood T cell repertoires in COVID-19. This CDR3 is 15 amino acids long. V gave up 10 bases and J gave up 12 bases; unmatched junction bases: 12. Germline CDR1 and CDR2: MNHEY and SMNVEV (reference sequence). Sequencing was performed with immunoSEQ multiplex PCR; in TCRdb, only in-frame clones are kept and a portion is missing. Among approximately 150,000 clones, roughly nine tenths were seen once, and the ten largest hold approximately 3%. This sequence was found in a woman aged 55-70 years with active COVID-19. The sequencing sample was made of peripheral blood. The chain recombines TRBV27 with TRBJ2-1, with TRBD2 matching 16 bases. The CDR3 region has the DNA TGTGCCATCGAGGGGACTAGCGGGAGGGCGCGCAGGCAGTTCTTC. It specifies CAIEGTSGRARRQFF.